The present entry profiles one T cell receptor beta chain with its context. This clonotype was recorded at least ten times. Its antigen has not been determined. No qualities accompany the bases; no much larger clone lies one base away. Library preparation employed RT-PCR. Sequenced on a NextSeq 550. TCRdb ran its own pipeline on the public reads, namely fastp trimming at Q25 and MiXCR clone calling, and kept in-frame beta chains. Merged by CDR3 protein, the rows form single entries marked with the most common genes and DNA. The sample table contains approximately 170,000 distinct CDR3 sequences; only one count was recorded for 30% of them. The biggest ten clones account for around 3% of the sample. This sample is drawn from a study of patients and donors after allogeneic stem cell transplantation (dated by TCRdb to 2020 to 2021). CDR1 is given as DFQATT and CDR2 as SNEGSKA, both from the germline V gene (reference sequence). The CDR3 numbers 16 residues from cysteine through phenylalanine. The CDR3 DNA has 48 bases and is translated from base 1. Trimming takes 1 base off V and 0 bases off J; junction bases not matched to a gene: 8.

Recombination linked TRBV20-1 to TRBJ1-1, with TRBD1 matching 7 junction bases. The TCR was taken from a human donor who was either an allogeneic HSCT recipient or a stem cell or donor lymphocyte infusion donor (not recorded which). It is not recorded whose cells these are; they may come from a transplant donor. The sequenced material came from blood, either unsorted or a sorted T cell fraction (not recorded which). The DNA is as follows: TGCAGTGCTAGAGGGCTCCCAGGACAGGTGAACACTGAAGCTTTCTTT. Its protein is CSARGLPGQVNTEAFF.